The TCR beta chain described here comes from a study of cytomegalovirus exposure and HLA in healthy donors. With 60 Vbeta and 13 Jbeta primers, the PCR was carried out. Per the original methods: An analysis that came later counted tens of millions of unique TCR beta chains, approximately 12 million shared. Libraries were prepared by immunoSEQ multiplex PCR; TCRdb keeps only in-frame clonotypes and omits some of them. V and J calls and clone size are given by that table; D and trimming were obtained from the DNA. This sample yields approximately 100,000 clones, of which around two thirds are seen a single time; 2% to 2.5% belongs to the top ten. Findings and limits, study-wide: According to a later analysis, most TCR beta chains associated with CMV appeared HLA-restricted. In a later analysis, compared with equally common non-associated chains, HLA-associated beta chains were more expanded. An analysis done earlier found most TCR beta V segments productive about 87% or about 30% of the time.

As to this clone: Its target is not known.

Germline values: CDR1 SGDLS, CDR2 YYNGEE. This CDR3 comprises 15 residues. V lost 0 bases to trimming and J lost 7 bases, with 14 bases between them. What was sequenced was PBMCs. This clonotype originated in a human donor in good health. This chain connects TRBV9 to TRBJ2-1; tentative D call: TRBD2 (7 bases). As DNA, the CDR3 is TGTGCCAGCAGCGTAGACGAGGGGGGGCGTAATGAGCAGTTCTTC. Amino acids: CASSVDEGGRNEQFF.